This T cell receptor (beta chain) was obtained from a study of cytomegalovirus exposure and HLA in healthy donors. In the PCR, 60 Vbeta and 13 Jbeta primers were used. Method: immunoSEQ multiplex PCR; TCRdb's copy keeps in-frame clones and lacks some. In the table there are 150,000 to 200,000 clones, more than 70% of which are singletons. Points from the study as a whole: Later analysis suggested most CMV-associated TCR beta chains were HLA-restricted. Rarity marked most TCR sequences, yet some public TCRs occurred in many donors.

Although they were nominally healthy when sampled, donors likely had unrecorded immune exposures. Germline V gives CDR1 SQVTM, CDR2 ANQGSEA. The CDR3 runs to 13 residues. The V and J ends lost 6 bases and 4 bases, in that order; junction bases with no gene match: 5. With regard to this clone: The antigen is undetermined.

V gene TRBV29-1 combines with J gene TRBJ2-1, with 8 positions matching TRBD2. Sequencing input: PBMCs. This TCR came from a man aged 18-30 years in good health and CMV-seropositive. CDR3 loop: CSVVTSAYNEQFF. In nucleotides, the CDR3 is TGCAGCGTCGTGACTAGCGCGTACAATGAGCAGTTCTTC.